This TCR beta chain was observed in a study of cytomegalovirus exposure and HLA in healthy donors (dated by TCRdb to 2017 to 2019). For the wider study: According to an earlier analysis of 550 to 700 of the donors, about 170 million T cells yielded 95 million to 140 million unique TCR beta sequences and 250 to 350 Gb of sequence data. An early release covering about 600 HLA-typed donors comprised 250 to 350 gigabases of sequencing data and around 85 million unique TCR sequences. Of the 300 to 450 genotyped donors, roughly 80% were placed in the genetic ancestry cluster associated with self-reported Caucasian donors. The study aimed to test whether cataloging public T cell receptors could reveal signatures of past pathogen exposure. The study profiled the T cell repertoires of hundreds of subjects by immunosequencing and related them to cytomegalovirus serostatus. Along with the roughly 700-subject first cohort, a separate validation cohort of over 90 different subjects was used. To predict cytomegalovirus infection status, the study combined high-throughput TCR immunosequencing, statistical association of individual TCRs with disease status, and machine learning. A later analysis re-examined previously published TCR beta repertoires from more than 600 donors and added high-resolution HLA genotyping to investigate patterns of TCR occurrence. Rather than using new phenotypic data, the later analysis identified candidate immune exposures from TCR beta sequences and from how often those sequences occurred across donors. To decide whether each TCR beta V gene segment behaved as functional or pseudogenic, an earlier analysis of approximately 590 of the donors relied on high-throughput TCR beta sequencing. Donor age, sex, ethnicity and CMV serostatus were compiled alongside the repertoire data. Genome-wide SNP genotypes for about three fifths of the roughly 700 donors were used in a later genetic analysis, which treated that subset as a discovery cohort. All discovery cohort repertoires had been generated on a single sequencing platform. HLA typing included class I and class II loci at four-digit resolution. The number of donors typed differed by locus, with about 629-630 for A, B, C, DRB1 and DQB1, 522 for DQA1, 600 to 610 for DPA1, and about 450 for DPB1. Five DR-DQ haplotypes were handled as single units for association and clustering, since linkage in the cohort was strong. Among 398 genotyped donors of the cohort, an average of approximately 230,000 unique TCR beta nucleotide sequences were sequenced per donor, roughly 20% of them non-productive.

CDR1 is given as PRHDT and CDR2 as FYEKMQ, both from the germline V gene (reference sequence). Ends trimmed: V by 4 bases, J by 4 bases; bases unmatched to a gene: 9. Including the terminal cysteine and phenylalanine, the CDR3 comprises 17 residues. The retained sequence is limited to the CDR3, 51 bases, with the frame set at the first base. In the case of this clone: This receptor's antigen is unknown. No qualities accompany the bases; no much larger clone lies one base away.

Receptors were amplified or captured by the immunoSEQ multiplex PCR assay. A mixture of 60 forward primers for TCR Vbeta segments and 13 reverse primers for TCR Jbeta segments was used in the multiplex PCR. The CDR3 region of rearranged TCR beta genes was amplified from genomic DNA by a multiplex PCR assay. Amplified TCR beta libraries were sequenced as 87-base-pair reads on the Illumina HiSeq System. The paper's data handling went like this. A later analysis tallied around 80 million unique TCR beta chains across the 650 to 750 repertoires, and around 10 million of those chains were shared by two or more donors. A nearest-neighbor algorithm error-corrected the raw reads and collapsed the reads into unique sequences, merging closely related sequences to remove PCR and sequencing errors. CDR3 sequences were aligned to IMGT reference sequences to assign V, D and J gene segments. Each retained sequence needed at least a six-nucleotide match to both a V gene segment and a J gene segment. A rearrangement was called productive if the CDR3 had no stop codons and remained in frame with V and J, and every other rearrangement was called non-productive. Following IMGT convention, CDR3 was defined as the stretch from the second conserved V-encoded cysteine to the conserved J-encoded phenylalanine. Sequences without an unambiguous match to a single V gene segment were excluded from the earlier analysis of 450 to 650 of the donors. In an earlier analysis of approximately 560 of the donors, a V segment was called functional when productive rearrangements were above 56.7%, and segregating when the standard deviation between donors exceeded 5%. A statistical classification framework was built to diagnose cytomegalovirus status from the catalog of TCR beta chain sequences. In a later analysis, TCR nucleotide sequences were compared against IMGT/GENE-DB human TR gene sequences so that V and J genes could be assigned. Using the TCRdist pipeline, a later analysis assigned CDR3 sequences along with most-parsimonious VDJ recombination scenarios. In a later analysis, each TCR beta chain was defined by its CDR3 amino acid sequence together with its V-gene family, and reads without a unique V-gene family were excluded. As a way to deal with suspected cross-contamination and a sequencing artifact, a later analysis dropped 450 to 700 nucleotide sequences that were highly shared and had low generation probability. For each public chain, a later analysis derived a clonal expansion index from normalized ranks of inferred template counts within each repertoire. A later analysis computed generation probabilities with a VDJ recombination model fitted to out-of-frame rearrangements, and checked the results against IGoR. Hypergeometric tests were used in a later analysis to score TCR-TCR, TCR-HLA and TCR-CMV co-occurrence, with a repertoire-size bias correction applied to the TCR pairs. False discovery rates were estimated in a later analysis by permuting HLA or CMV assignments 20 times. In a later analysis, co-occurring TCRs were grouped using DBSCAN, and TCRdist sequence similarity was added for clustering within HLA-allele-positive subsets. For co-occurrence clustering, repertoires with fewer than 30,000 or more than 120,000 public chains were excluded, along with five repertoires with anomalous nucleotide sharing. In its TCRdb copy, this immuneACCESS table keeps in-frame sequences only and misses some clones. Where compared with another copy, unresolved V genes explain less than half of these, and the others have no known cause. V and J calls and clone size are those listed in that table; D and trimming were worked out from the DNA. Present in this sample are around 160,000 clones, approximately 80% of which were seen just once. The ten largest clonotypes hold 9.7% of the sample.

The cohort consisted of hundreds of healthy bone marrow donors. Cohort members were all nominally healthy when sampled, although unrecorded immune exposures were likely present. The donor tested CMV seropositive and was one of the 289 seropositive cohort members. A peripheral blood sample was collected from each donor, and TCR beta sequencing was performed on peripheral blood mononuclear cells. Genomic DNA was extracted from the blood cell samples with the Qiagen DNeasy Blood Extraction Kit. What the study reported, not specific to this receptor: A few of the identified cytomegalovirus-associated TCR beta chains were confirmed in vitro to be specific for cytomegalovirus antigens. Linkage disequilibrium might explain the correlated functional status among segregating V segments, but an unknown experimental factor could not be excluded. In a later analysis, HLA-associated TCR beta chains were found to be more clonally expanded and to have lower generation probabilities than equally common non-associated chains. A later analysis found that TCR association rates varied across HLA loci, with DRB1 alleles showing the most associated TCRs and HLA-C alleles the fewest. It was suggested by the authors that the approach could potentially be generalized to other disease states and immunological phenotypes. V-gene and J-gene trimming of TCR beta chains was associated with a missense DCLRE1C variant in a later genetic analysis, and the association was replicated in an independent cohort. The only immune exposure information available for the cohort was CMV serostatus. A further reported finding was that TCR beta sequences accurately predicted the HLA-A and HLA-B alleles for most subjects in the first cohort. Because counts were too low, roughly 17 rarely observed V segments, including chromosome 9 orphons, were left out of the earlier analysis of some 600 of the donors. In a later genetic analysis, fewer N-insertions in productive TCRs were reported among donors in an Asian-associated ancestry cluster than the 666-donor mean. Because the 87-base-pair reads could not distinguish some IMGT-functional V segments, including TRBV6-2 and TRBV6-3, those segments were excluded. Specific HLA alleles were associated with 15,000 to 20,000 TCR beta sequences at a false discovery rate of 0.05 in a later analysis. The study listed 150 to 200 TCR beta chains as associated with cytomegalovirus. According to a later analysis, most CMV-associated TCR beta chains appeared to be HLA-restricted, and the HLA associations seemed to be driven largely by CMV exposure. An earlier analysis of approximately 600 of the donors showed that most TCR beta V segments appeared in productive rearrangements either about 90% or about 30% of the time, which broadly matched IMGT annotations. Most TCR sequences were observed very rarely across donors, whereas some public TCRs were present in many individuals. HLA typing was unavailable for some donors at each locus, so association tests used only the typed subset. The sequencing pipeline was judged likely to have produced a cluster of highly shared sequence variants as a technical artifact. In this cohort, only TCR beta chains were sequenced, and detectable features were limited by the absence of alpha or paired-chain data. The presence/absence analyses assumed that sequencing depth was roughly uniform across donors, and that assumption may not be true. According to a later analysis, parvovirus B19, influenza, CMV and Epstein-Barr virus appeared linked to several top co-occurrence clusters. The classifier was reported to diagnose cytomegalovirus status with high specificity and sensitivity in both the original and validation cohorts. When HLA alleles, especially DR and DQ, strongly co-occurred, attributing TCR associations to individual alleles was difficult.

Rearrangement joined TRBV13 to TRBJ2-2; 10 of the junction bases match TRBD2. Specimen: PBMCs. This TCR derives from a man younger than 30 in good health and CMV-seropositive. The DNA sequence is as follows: TGTGCCAGCAGCTCCCTAGGAGCGGGAGGGCTCACCGGGGAGCTGTTTTTT. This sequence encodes CASSSLGAGGLTGELFF.